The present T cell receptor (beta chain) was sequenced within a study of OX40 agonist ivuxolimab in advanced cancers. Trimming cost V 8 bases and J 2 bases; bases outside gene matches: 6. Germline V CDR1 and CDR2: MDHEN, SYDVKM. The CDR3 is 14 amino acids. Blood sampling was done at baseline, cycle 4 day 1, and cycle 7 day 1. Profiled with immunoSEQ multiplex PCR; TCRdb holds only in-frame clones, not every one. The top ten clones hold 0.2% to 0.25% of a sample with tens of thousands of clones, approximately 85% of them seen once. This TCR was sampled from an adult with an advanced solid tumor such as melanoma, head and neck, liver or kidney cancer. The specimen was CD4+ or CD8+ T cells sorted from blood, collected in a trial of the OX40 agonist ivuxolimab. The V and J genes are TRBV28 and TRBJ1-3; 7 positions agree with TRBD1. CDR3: CASREQGPGNTIYF. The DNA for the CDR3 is TGTGCCAGCCGCGAACAGGGGCCTGGAAACACCATATATTTT.